What follows is one T cell receptor (beta chain) and its context. The sample belongs to a study of blood T cell repertoires in COVID-19. TCRdb's table, derived via immunoSEQ multiplex PCR, lists solely in-frame clones and lacks some. The sample records 110,000 to 150,000 clones, 80% being singletons. The ends lost 0 bases at V and 0 bases at J; junction bases unmatched: 0. The CDR3 runs 15 residues. Germline V lookup: CDR1 SGDLS, CDR2 YYNGEE. The sequenced material came from peripheral blood. The V call is TRBV9, the J call TRBJ2-3, with 8 positions matching TRBD2. The TCR originated in a man in his 70s who had recovered from COVID-19. CDR3 region: CASSVVAGSTDTQYF. CDR3 nucleotides: TGTGCCAGCAGCGTAGTAGCGGGGAGCACAGATACGCAGTATTTT.